The rows below give T cell receptor beta chains drawn from one sample of a study of shared clonotypes between healthy human individuals. TCRdb's table, derived via immunoSEQ multiplex PCR, lists solely in-frame clones and lacks some. The sample lists 2 million to 3 million clones, 93% seen once, with roughly 0.39% in the top ten. Sequences were obtained from naive CD4+ T cells from PBMCs. These receptors all stem from a man between 18 and 35 years old in good health. Some clones in this sample may be carry-over from other donors' samples. The conserved cysteine and the conserved F or W are not part of the CDR3 here. Fields, in order: V gene, J gene, CDR3 protein.

>TRBV19|TRBJ2-7
ASSPAGTSNYEQY
>TRBV5-1|TRBJ2-3
ASSLENTDTQY
>TRBV28|TRBJ1-2
ASSSRQGTNYGYT
>TRBV28|TRBJ1-2
ASTHFGTGMEGYT
>TRBV10-3|TRBJ2-5
AISERGRYSQETQY
>TRBV30|TRBJ2-7
AWGRGGIQYEQY
>TRBV6-1|TRBJ2-5
ASSQRTQIWETQY
>TRBV14|TRBJ1-2
ASSQPGTELYGYT
>TRBV9|TRBJ2-7
ASSVGQGLYEQY
>TRBV10-3|TRBJ2-3
AISSTGVADTQY
>TRBV6-5|TRBJ1-2
ASSYSRGLGYGYT
>TRBV9|TRBJ1-2
ASSVGPGTAHGYT
>TRBV6-5|TRBJ1-5
ASLGGLGQPQH